One sample yielded the 10 T cell receptor beta chains listed below, sequenced in a study of technical replicates of blood from several donors. Clones were read by immunoSEQ multiplex PCR, and TCRdb kept only the in-frame ones, dropping some. The table lists more than 65,000 clones, over 85% of them singletons, with 0.4% to 0.5% in the top ten. Sequenced input: T cells isolated from PBMCs. The receptors originated from a human donor in good health.

The chain recombines TRBV5-6 with TRBJ1-1; 10 bases match TRBD1. This CDR3 has 17 amino acids. Germline loops: CDR1 SGHDT, CDR2 YYEEEE. The trim removed 4 bases at V and 5 bases at J, leaving 14 bases unmatched. DNA of the CDR3: TGTGCCAGCAGCATGACCTTCGGGACAGGGGTTTATACTGAAGCTTTCTTT. It encodes CASSMTFGTGVYTEAFF.

The CDR3 here is CATSRDRAGNQPQHF. Written as DNA, the CDR3 is TGTGCCACCAGCAGAGATAGGGCAGGGAATCAGCCCCAGCATTTT. The V and J genes are TRBV15 and TRBJ1-5, with D possibly matching TRBD1 (5 bases). There are 15 residues in the CDR3. The ends were cut back, 0 bases at V and 4 bases at J, with 10 bases in the middle. The germline V gene has CDR1 LNHNV and CDR2 YYDKDF (reference sequence).

The J gene is TRBJ1-1, the V gene TRBV5-6; D might be TRBD1 (5 bases). The V and J ends lost 5 bases and 5 bases respectively, with 13 bases between them. Germline V CDR1 and CDR2: SGHDT, YYEEEE. This CDR3 spans 13 amino acids. CDR3 sequence (DNA): TGTGCCAGCAGGAGGGTCGGGGGAACTGAAGCTTTCTTT. Encoded protein: CASRRVGGTEAFF.

CDR3 amino acids: CASSPRGLAENTDTQYF. The CDR3 nucleotides are TGTGCCAGCTCACCACGGGGACTAGCGGAGAACACAGATACGCAGTATTTT. The gene calls are TRBV18 and TRBJ2-3, with TRBD2 identical over 11 bases. Germline loops: CDR1 KGHSH, CDR2 LQKENI. The CDR3 has 17 residues. The J segment lost 2 bases and the V segment lost 1 base, leaving 5 bases of the junction unmatched. The full variable domain, its missing parts supplied by reference TRBV18 and TRBJ2-3, is NAGVMQNPRHLVRRRGQEARLRCSPMKGHSHVYWYRQLPEEGLKFMVYLQKENIIDESGMPKERFSAEFPKEGPSILRIQQVVRGDSAAYFCASSPRGLAENTDTQYFGPGTRLTVL.

The chain recombines TRBV19 with TRBJ1-2; the match to TRBD1 covers 8 bases. The CDR3 has 13 residues. Germline CDR1 and CDR2: LNHDA and SQIVND (reference sequence). The trim removed 6 bases at V and 5 bases at J, leaving 5 bases unmatched. CDR3 amino acids: CASRIRGQYGYTF. The CDR3 bases are TGTGCCAGTAGAATCAGGGGGCAGTATGGCTACACCTTC.

V gene TRBV11-2 combines with J gene TRBJ1-3; TRBD1 matches at 8 bases. This CDR3 is 15 amino acids long. Germline V gene sequence: CDR1 SGHAT, CDR2 FQNNGV. V dropped 4 bases and J dropped 4; count of bases not matched to a gene: 6. CDR3: CASSSGTGPGNTIYF. The CDR3 nucleotides are TGTGCCAGCAGCTCCGGGACAGGTCCAGGAAACACCATATATTTT.

CDR3 bases: TGTGCCAGCAGCTATCAAGTTGGTACAGGGGTTATGGCGGATACGCAGTATTTT. This translates into CASSYQVGTGVMADTQYF. The chain is built from TRBV14 and TRBJ2-3; 7 nucleotides agree with TRBD1. V dropped 5 bases and J dropped 6; count of bases not matched to a gene: 20. The CDR3 is 18 residues long. CDR1 is SGHDN and CDR2 is FVKESK in the germline V gene.

The rearrangement joins TRBV2 to TRBJ2-3, with D possibly TRBD2 on 6 matching bases. Per the germline V gene, CDR1 is SNHLY and CDR2 is FYNNEI. The V gene lost 7 bases and the J gene lost 1 base, with 15 bases spanning the gap. The CDR3 is made up of 15 amino acids. Here the CDR3 reads CASINYASGTDTQYF. The CDR3, as DNA: TGTGCCAGCATAAATTATGCTAGCGGCACAGATACGCAGTATTTT.

The chain links TRBV6-1 to TRBJ2-3, with TRBD1 as a possible D gene (5 bases). In germline, CDR1 is MNHNS, CDR2 SASEGT. The CDR3 is 15 residues long. Trimming shortened V by 4 bases and J by 2 bases, and 13 bases separated the two germline ends. CDR3 protein: CASSGTRIITDTQYF. The CDR3 nucleotides are TGTGCCAGCAGTGGGACACGTATCATCACAGATACGCAGTATTTT.

V is TRBV7-9 and J is TRBJ1-2, with D possibly matching TRBD1 (6 bases). The V end was cut by 3 bases, the J end by 5 bases, with 19 bases between. Per the germline V gene, CDR1 is SEHNR and CDR2 is FQNEAQ (reference sequence). This CDR3 comprises 16 residues. In DNA, the CDR3 is TGTGCCAGCAGCTTGCCTGGGTGGGGGCCGGATTATGGCTACACCTTC. It codes for CASSLPGWGPDYGYTF.